Listed below are T cell receptor beta chains from one sample, sequenced in a study of shared clonotypes between healthy human individuals. Clones were sequenced by immunoSEQ multiplex PCR, and TCRdb holds only the in-frame ones, with some missing. The data contain around 980,000 clones, more than 75% of them singletons. Material: memory CD4+ T cells from PBMCs. These receptors were collected from a young man in good health. Some clones in this sample may be carry-over from other donors' samples. Both conserved end residues are part of each CDR3. The D gene is left open where the match is weak. Clone size, where shown, is once, few, many, or a class for clones that have expanded.

d_call clone_size j_call v_call cdr3_nt cdr3_aa
- few TRBJ2-3 TRBV7-3 TGTGCCAGCAGCCGTGGGGCGGGGGCTGTGGGAGATACGCAGTATTTT CASSRGAGAVGDTQYF
TRBD1 - TRBJ2-2 TRBV11-2 TGTGCCAGCAGCTTAGTCCAGGGGGAAACCGGGGAGCTGTTTTTT CASSLVQGETGELFF
TRBD1 few TRBJ2-1 TRBV28 TGTGCCAGCAGCATAACAGGGGGCAGTGGGAATGAGCAGTTCTTC CASSITGGSGNEQFF
- - TRBJ1-1 TRBV5-1 TGCGCCAGCAGCTTGGGAGCTGGGAACACTGAAGCTTTCTTT CASSLGAGNTEAFF
- few TRBJ2-7 TRBV29-1 TGCAGCGTTGACCAAGGTGGATACGAGCAGTACTTC CSVDQGGYEQYF
- - TRBJ2-3 TRBV6-5 TGTGCCAGCAGTCCCGACTTGGGCGCAGATACGCAGTATTTT CASSPDLGADTQYF
TRBD2 - TRBJ2-3 TRBV13 TGTGCCAGCAGCTTGACTAGCGGGAGGGTTGCAGATACGCAGTATTTT CASSLTSGRVADTQYF
- - TRBJ2-5 TRBV5-1 TGCGCCAGCGGACCTGGGGGAGGAGGTTCAGTACAGTACTTC CASGPGGGGSVQYF
- - TRBJ1-5 TRBV6-1 TGTGCCAGCTTAAGGGAACAGGGAAGGAGTCAGCCCCAGCATTTT CASLREQGRSQPQHF
- - TRBJ2-7 TRBV18 TGTGCCAGCTCACCACAATCGGATTACGAGCAGTACTTC CASSPQSDYEQYF
- many TRBJ1-1 TRBV25-1 TGTGCCAGCAGGAGGAACACTGAAGCTTTCTTT CASRRNTEAFF
TRBD1 - TRBJ2-2 TRBV27 TGTGCCAGTTCGGACAGGGTGTTCAGCGCGTACACCGGGGAGCTGTTTTTT CASSDRVFSAYTGELFF
- - TRBJ2-5 TRBV9 TGTGCCAGCAGCGTAGTCGGGGGCTTCCAAGAGACCCAGTACTTC CASSVVGGFQETQYF
TRBD1 - TRBJ1-4 TRBV7-2 TGTGCCAGCAGCCCTACAGGGGGTAATGAAAAACTGTTTTTT CASSPTGGNEKLFF
- - TRBJ2-7 TRBV6-5 TGTGCCAGCAGATCGAACAGGGCCCCGGGGGAGCAGTACTTC CASRSNRAPGEQYF
TRBD2 - TRBJ2-1 TRBV18 TGTGCCAGCTCACTACTAGCGGGAGTCTACAATGAGCAGTTCTTC CASSLLAGVYNEQFF
- - TRBJ1-3 TRBV7-8 TGTGCCAGCAGCCCGAAGAGGACAGTCTCTGGAAACACCATATATTTT CASSPKRTVSGNTIYF
- - TRBJ1-4 TRBV15 TGTGCCACCAGCAGAGGCCTCCTCGGGGCAGGGAATGAAAAACTGTTTTTT CATSRGLLGAGNEKLFF
TRBD1 many TRBJ1-2 TRBV27 TGTGCCAGCAGTAACACAGGGAGGACAGGGGGCCGTGGCTACACCTTC CASSNTGRTGGRGYTF
TRBD1 - TRBJ1-1 TRBV6-6 TGTGCCAGCAGCTCAACAGGGGCCGCTATTGAAGCTTTCTTT CASSSTGAAIEAFF
TRBD2 - TRBJ2-2 TRBV2 TGTGCCAGCAGTCCGGCGGGGGGTGGATACACCGGGGAGCTGTTTTTT CASSPAGGGYTGELFF
- - TRBJ2-7 TRBV27 TGTGCCAGCAGCCAACTGGGGGTTAGCGGGCAGTACTTC CASSQLGVSGQYF
- - TRBJ2-3 TRBV6-1 TGTGCCAGCAGTGTAGGTGAGAGGGATACGCAGTATTTT CASSVGERDTQYF
TRBD1 - TRBJ2-7 TRBV28 TGTGCCAGCAAGGACAGGGGGCAGGGAAGGAGCTCCTACGAGCAGTACTTC CASKDRGQGRSSYEQYF
TRBD1 - TRBJ2-1 TRBV7-9 TGTGCCAGCATCCTGGCCGGTACAGGGGACAATGAGCAGTTCTTC CASILAGTGDNEQFF
- few TRBJ1-1 TRBV28 TGTGCCAGCAGTTTAATTGCCCGCGTGACTGAAGCTTTCTTT CASSLIARVTEAFF
TRBD1 - TRBJ1-5 TRBV28 TGTGCCAGCAGGGCGGGACAGGGCCGCAATCAGCCCCAGCATTTT CASRAGQGRNQPQHF
- many TRBJ2-3 TRBV29-1 TGCAGCGTTCGGACAGCCACAGATACGCAGTATTTT CSVRTATDTQYF
- many TRBJ1-1 TRBV14 TGTGCCAGCAGCCAGAGAAGGACAGCCATGAACACTGAAGCTTTCTTT CASSQRRTAMNTEAFF
TRBD1 - TRBJ1-4 TRBV9 TGTGCCAGCAGCGCCGGGACAGGGTCCGTAACTAATGAAAAACTGTTTTTT CASSAGTGSVTNEKLFF
TRBD1 - TRBJ1-5 TRBV4-3 TGCGCCAGCAGCCAAGGCAGGGGGCTTCAGCCCCAGCATTTT CASSQGRGLQPQHF
- - TRBJ2-5 TRBV7-2 TGTGCCAGCAGCTTACCCAGGGGTTCTACGGAGACCCAGTACTTC CASSLPRGSTETQYF
- - TRBJ2-7 TRBV29-1 TGCAGCGTTCCTGGGGATGCCGGGACACCCCCCTACGAGCAGTACTTC CSVPGDAGTPPYEQYF
- - TRBJ2-5 TRBV9 TGTGCCAGCAGCGTAGGGCAGACCCAAGAGACCCAGTACTTC CASSVGQTQETQYF
- once TRBJ2-5 TRBV5-1 TGCGCCAGCAGCTTGGAGTCAGTGGGTGAGACCCAGTACTTC CASSLESVGETQYF
- - TRBJ2-1 TRBV28 TGTGCCAGCAGTTTGGCTAGCGCTAGCTCCTACAATGAGCAGTTCTTC CASSLASASSYNEQFF
- - TRBJ2-7 TRBV30 TGTGCCTGGAGTGAGATCTACGAGCAGTACTTC CAWSEIYEQYF
- - TRBJ2-7 TRBV6-1 TGTGCCAGCGTGGCTAGCGTCTCCTACGAGCAGTACTTC CASVASVSYEQYF
TRBD2 - TRBJ2-1 TRBV11-2 TGTGCCAGCAGCTTAGATAGGAGTCGAACGGGACTAGCGAGGAATGAGCAGTTCTTC CASSLDRSRTGLARNEQFF
- - TRBJ1-1 TRBV28 TGTGCCAGCAGGGAGGCGGGGTTTACTGAAGCTTTCTTT CASREAGFTEAFF
- - TRBJ2-3 TRBV15 TGTGCCACCAGCAGAGATAGGGGGTTGCTAGCAGATACGCAGTATTTT CATSRDRGLLADTQYF
TRBD2 - TRBJ2-5 TRBV5-1 TGCGCCAGCAGCTTGTCGGGGGGTAGGGAGACCCAGTACTTC CASSLSGGRETQYF
- - TRBJ2-1 TRBV28 TGTGCCAGCAGTTTAGAAACCAATGAGCAGTTCTTC CASSLETNEQFF
TRBD1 - TRBJ1-5 TRBV28 TGTGCCAGCAGTATTCAGGGGGGCGATCAGCCCCAGCATTTT CASSIQGGDQPQHF
TRBD1 few TRBJ1-1 TRBV5-1 TGCGCCAGCAGCTTGGGACAGGGAGCCACTGAAGCTTTCTTT CASSLGQGATEAFF
TRBD2 - TRBJ2-5 TRBV5-1 TGCGCCAGCAGCTCCGGGACTAGCGGGAGGGGAGAGACCCAGTACTTC CASSSGTSGRGETQYF
- - TRBJ2-5 TRBV2 TGTGCCAGCGAGTACCAAGAGACCCAGTACTTC CASEYQETQYF
- - TRBJ2-7 TRBV5-1 TGCGCCAGCAGCATACAAGGGCAGGGAGGATGGAGCTACGAGCAGTACTTC CASSIQGQGGWSYEQYF
- - TRBJ2-2 TRBV10-1 TGCGCCAGCAGTGAGGGGAGGGGGCGAACCGGGGAGCTGTTTTTT CASSEGRGRTGELFF
TRBD1 - TRBJ1-2 TRBV6-1 TGTGCCAGCATGTTTACAGGGGGCGATGGCTACACCTTC CASMFTGGDGYTF
- - TRBJ2-3 TRBV4-3 TGCGCCAGCAGCCCCAGCAGCCCCAGGACGGATACGCAGTATTTT CASSPSSPRTDTQYF
- - TRBJ1-4 TRBV5-1 TGCGCCAGCAGCCTAGGACCGGGTGGGTATGAAAAACTGTTTTTT CASSLGPGGYEKLFF
TRBD1 - TRBJ1-4 TRBV5-4 TGTGCCAGCAGCTTTGGGACAGGGTTTAAGGGTGAAAAACTGTTTTTT CASSFGTGFKGEKLFF
- - TRBJ2-5 TRBV5-6 TGTGCCAGCAGCTTCAGCAGAGGTCCCCAAGAGACCCAGTACTTC CASSFSRGPQETQYF
TRBD1 - TRBJ2-7 TRBV27 TGTGCCAGCAGTTTAAGCTCGACAGGGGGGCGAGAGCAGTACTTC CASSLSSTGGREQYF
TRBD2 - TRBJ2-1 TRBV2 TGTGCCAGCAGGGCCGGGACTAGCGACTACAATGAGCAGTTCTTC CASRAGTSDYNEQFF
TRBD2 - TRBJ2-2 TRBV10-3 TGTGCCTCCCGGGTGCGCGGGAGCGTAGCCGGGGAGCTGTTTTTT CASRVRGSVAGELFF
- - TRBJ1-2 TRBV6-5 TGTGCCAGCAGTTACCCCCATGGTTCTGGCTACACCTTC CASSYPHGSGYTF
TRBD1 - TRBJ2-7 TRBV4-1 TGCGCCAGCAGCCAAGAATTAGGACAGGGTATCTACGAGCAGTACTTC CASSQELGQGIYEQYF
TRBD1 - TRBJ2-2 TRBV5-6 TGTGCCAGCAGCTTGGAAAAGTTGGGACAGAACACGAACACCGGGGAGCTGTTTTTT CASSLEKLGQNTNTGELFF